This record looks at one T cell receptor (beta chain) sequence and its context. What it recognizes is unknown. This entry belongs to a study of regulatory T cells in long-lasting Graves disease. Study observations and caveats: Limited sample numbers may have lowered accuracy. More public clonotypes were shared by persistent patients (approximately 3,000) than by new patients (approximately 1,000).

Building the TCR beta libraries relied on iRepertoire HTBI primers, and CDR3 regions underwent Arm-PCR. TCRdb called the multiplex PCR reads again in MiXCR, with one record for every CDR3 protein. This sample yields hundreds of thousands of distinct CDR3 sequences, of which roughly a fifth are seen a single time; just under 30% belongs to the top ten. Sample time point: persistent/refractory GD, antithyroid drugs over 5 years with positive TRAb. Researchers made the TCR library from RNA that was extracted from PBMCs. The CDR3 sequence is 15 residues long. After removal of 4 bases from V and 1 base from J, the junction contained 1 base not matched to a gene. The germline gives CDR1 ENHRY, CDR2 SYGVKD.

This chain links TRBV10-3 with TRBJ2-2; 9 bases are a match to TRBD1. The TCR was taken from a female donor with Graves disease. The sequencing here drew on peripheral blood mononuclear cells (PBMCs), taken when the disease was refractory, from a patient treated with antithyroid drugs. CDR3 coding DNA: TGTGCCATCAGTGCGGACAGGGGGAACACCGGGGAGCTGTTTTTT. Amino acid sequence: CAISADRGNTGELFF.